The 25 T cell receptor beta chains below come from one sample, sequenced in a study of T cells expressing NK-cell markers. Using the 5' RACE reads, TCRdb records one entry per CDR3 protein without DNA. This table lists roughly 390,000 distinct CDR3 sequences. The sequencing sample was made of blood T cells: a sorted CD56 or NKG2C T cell subset, CD4+ or CD8+ T cells, or bulk PBMC T cells (not recorded which). The receptors here all came from a woman aged 45-60 years in good health.

This chain connects TRBV19 to TRBJ1-2. In germline, CDR1 is LNHDA, CDR2 SQIVND (reference sequence). This CDR3 region has 15 residues. CDR3 sequence reads: CASAWRNTLNYGYTF.

The gene calls are TRBV13 and TRBJ2-2; the D call from TCRdb, TRBD1, cannot be confirmed without DNA. Germline CDR1 reads PRHDT; CDR2 reads FYEKMQ (reference sequence). CDR3 length equals 14 residues. The CDR3 region is CASTSGPLVGELFF.

The V gene is TRBV12-3 or TRBV12-4, the J gene TRBJ1-1; TCRdb's assignment of TRBD1 cannot be checked, as there is no DNA. The CDR3 is made up of 15 amino acids. CDR3 in amino acids: CASSLAGALNTEAFF.

V and J are TRBV10-3 and TRBJ2-3; TCRdb returns TRBD2, unconfirmable since there is no DNA. This CDR3 is 13 amino acids long. Germline lookup yields CDR1 ENHRY and CDR2 SYGVKD. The CDR3 loop is CAISDGRENGQYF.

The chain joins TRBV20-1 to TRBJ2-1. The CDR3 is 12 amino acids. The V gene's germline CDR1 is DFQATT and CDR2 SNEGSKA (reference sequence). CDR3: CSASEPNNEQFF.

The chain carries TRBV3-1 and TRBJ1-1; no DNA is available, so the TRBD1 call from TCRdb remains unchecked. The length of the CDR3 is 14 residues. From germline, CDR1 is LGHDT and CDR2 YNNKEL (reference sequence). Here the CDR3 reads CASSQVGGIAEAFF. Supplemented by reference TRBV3-1 and TRBJ1-1, the full variable domain reads DTAVSQTPKYLVTQMGNDKSIKCEQNLGHDTMYWYKQDSKKFLKIMFSYNNKELIINETVPNRFSPKSPDKAHLNLHINSLELGDSAVYFCASSQVGGIAEAFFGQGTRLTVV.

The chain couples TRBV27 to TRBJ2-5; TCRdb indicates TRBD1, and absent DNA this call remains unverified. CDR1 and CDR2 (germline): MNHEY, SMNVEV (reference sequence). The CDR3 has 19 amino acids. CDR3 amino acids: CASSLVAWQGVGAPGTQYF.

The chain is built from TRBV20-1 and TRBJ1-1. This CDR3 is built from 14 residues. Germline CDR1 is DFQATT and CDR2 is SNEGSKA (reference sequence). This CDR3 reads CSAGQGSLNTEAFF.

The J gene is TRBJ2-5, the V gene TRBV15; TCRdb's D call, TRBD2, is unchecked because there is no DNA. The CDR3 loop spans 16 amino acids. Germline CDR1 is LNHNV and CDR2 is YYDKDF (reference sequence). CDR3 sequence reads: CATSRDLASREETQYF.

The chain uses TRBV6-4 and TRBJ2-3; TCRdb selects TRBD2, and the lack of DNA leaves this call unchecked. Germline assignment: CDR1 MRHNA and CDR2 SNTAGT. The CDR3 has 22 residues. Here the CDR3 reads CASSDTPITGLAGGGLQSTQYF.

The rearrangement joins TRBV6-7 to TRBJ2-5; TCRdb proposes TRBD2, but this gene call is untestable without DNA. TRBV6-7 falls under the ORF class, with uncertain function. This CDR3 region has 14 residues. The CDR3 sequence is CASSSGTSQETQYF.

V usage is TRBV20-1 and J usage is TRBJ2-1; TCRdb reports TRBD2, a call that lacks DNA to check it against. The CDR3 totals 15 residues. Germline CDR1 and CDR2: DFQATT and SNEGSKA (reference sequence). CDR3 residues: CSASPGTSDISEQFF.

The chain uses TRBV7-9 and TRBJ2-2; TCRdb's D gene call, TRBD1, goes unchecked for lack of DNA. This CDR3 is built from 17 residues. Germline CDR1 SEHNR, CDR2 FQNEAQ (reference sequence). The CDR3 region is CASSLATSGGLTGELFF.

The chain employs TRBV9 and TRBJ1-1; TCRdb names TRBD1, which stays unverified in the absence of DNA. The CDR3 runs 15 residues. Germline CDR1 reads SGDLS; CDR2 reads YYNGEE. The CDR3 region is CASSGGGAGNTEAFF.

The chain recombines TRBV2 with TRBJ2-3; the TRBD2 assignment by TCRdb is unverifiable without DNA. CDR1 is SNHLY, CDR2 FYNNEI, per germline. The CDR3 sequence is 16 residues long. The CDR3 protein is CASSARTSGGTDTQYF.

CDR3 sequence reads: CSVEDRVTGTEAFF. The chain employs TRBV29-1 and TRBJ1-1; TCRdb outputs TRBD1, but without DNA this stays unchecked. Germline V lookup: CDR1 SQVTM, CDR2 ANQGSEA. The CDR3 totals 14 residues.

The V and J genes are TRBV20-1 and TRBJ2-1; TCRdb's D call of TRBD2 is untestable without DNA. From germline, CDR1 is DFQATT and CDR2 SNEGSKA (reference sequence). This CDR3 has 15 residues. CDR3 sequence reads: CSARSVAGESNEQFF.

CDR3 sequence: CASRGGARIDNEQFF. V usage is TRBV5-6 and J usage is TRBJ2-1; TCRdb's D call of TRBD1 is untestable without DNA. The CDR3 is 15 amino acids. The V gene's germline CDR1 is SGHDT and CDR2 YYEEEE.

The chain recombines TRBV7-9 with TRBJ2-7; TCRdb's D gene call, TRBD2, goes unchecked for lack of DNA. CDR3 length: 13 residues. CDR1 and CDR2 from the germline V gene are SEHNR and FQNEAQ (reference sequence). The CDR3 protein is CASSPLGDYEQYF.

V and J are TRBV5-8 and TRBJ2-2; TCRdb outputs TRBD2, but without DNA this stays unchecked. Germline CDR1 and CDR2: SGHTS and YDEGEE. This CDR3 has 16 residues. CDR3 protein: CASSLKRTANTGELFF.

The chain links TRBV5-1 to TRBJ2-3; TCRdb lists TRBD2, though no DNA is available to test this call. The CDR3 is 19 residues long. Germline CDR1 and CDR2: SGHRS and YFSETQ. Here the CDR3 reads CASSFRLAGGISSTDTQYF.

V is TRBV10-2 and J is TRBJ2-3; TCRdb lists TRBD2, though no DNA is available to test this call. Germline values: CDR1 WSHSY, CDR2 SAAADI. This CDR3 has 18 residues. CDR3 region: CASSESVLGLADTDTQYF.

V usage is TRBV24-1 and J usage is TRBJ2-5; with no DNA, the TCRdb D assignment of TRBD1 cannot be verified. The CDR3 contains 14 residues. Germline CDR1 and CDR2: KGHDR and SFDVKD. CDR3 loop: CATRHRDNWETQYF.

The V and J genes are TRBV12-3 or TRBV12-4 and TRBJ2-1; TCRdb selects TRBD2, and the lack of DNA leaves this call unchecked. CDR3 size: 14 residues. CDR3 protein: CASSRRAGYNEQFF.

V usage is TRBV18 and J usage is TRBJ2-5. CDR3 size: 14 residues. Germline V gene sequence: CDR1 KGHSH, CDR2 LQKENI. CDR3 region: CASSPLGRKETQYF.